Detailed here is one TCR beta chain. The CDR3 loop spans 15 amino acids. V trimming: 2 bases; J trimming: 4 bases; junction bases outside the gene matches: 4. CDR1 and CDR2 (germline): LGHDT, YNNKEL (reference sequence). This record comes from a study of blood T cell repertoires in COVID-19. TCRdb's table, derived via immunoSEQ multiplex PCR, lists solely in-frame clones and lacks some. The sample has about 26,000 clones; about 90% are singletons. This chain joins TRBV3-1 (or the pseudogene TRBV3-2) and TRBJ2-5; 10 bases map to TRBD2. This clonotype was sampled from a human donor in a cohort sampled during active COVID-19. Sequencing used peripheral blood. CDR3 nucleotide sequence: TGTGCCAGCAGCCAAAGAGCGGGGGGGCCAGAGACCCAGTACTTC. It is translated as CASSQRAGGPETQYF.